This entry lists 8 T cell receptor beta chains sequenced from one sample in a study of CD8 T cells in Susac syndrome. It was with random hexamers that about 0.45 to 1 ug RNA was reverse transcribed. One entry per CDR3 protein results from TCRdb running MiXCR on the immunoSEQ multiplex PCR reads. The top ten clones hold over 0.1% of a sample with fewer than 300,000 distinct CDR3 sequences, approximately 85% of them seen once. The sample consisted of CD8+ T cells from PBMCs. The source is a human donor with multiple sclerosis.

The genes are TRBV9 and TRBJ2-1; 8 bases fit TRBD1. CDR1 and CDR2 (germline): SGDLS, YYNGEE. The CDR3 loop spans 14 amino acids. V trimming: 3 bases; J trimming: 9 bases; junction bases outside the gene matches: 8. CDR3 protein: CASSARGPAGEQFF. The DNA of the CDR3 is TGTGCCAGCAGCGCCAGGGGGCCCGCGGGTGAGCAGTTCTTC.

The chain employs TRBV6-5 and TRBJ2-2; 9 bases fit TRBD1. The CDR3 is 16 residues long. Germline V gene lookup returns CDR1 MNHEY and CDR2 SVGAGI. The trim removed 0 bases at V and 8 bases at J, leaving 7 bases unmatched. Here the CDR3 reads CASSYSATGGFGELFF. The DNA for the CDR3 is TGTGCCAGCAGTTACTCGGCGACAGGGGGATTTGGGGAGCTGTTTTTT.

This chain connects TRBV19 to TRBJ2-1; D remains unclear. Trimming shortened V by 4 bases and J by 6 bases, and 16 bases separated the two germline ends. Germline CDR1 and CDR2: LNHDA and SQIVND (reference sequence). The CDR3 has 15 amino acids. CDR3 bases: TGTGCCAGTAGTAGTGCTCCCTCCTACTTCAATGAGCAGTTCTTC. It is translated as CASSSAPSYFNEQFF.

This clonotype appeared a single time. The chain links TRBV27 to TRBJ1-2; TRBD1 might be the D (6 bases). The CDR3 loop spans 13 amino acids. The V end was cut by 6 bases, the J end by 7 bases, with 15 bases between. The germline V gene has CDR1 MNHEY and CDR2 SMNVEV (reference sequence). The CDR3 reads CASSFSGESGYTF. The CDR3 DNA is TGTGCCAGCAGCTTCTCAGGGGAAAGTGGCTACACCTTC.

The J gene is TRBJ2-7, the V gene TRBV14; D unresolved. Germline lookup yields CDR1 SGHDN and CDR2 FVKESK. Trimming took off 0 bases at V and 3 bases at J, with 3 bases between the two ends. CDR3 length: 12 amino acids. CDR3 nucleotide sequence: TGTGCCAGCAGCCAAGATTTCTACGAGCAGTACTTC. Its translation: CASSQDFYEQYF.

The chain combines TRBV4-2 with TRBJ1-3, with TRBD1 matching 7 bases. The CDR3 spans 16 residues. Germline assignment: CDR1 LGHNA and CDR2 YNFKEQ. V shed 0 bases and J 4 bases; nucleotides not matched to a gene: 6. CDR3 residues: CASSQDLTGMGNTIYF. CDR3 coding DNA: TGTGCCAGCAGCCAAGATTTGACAGGGATGGGAAACACCATATATTTT.

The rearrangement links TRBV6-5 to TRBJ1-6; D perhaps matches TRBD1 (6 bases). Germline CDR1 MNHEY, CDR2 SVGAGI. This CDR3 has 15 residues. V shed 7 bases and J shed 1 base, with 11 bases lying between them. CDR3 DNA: TGTGCCAGCACCGCAGGGGAATCCTATAATTCACCCCTCCACTTT. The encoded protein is CASTAGESYNSPLHF.

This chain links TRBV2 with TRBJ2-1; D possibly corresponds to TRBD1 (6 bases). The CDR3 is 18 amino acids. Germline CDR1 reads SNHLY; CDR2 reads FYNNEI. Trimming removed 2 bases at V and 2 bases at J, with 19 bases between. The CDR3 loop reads CASSESTLQGHPYNEQFF. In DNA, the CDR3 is TGTGCCAGCAGTGAAAGTACCTTACAGGGACACCCCTACAATGAGCAGTTCTTC.